This T cell receptor beta chain was retrieved from a study of T cell changes during pregnancy in multiple sclerosis. This CDR3 is built from 13 residues. Trimming pared 1 base from V and 5 bases from J, leaving 6 bases between. Germline assignment: CDR1 SGHVS and CDR2 FQNEAQ. This table comes from immunoSEQ multiplex PCR, and its TCRdb copy is limited to in-frame clones, with some not included. The repertoire holds around 100,000 clones, with roughly 92% as singletons. This TCR derives from a female donor with multiple sclerosis, enrolled in a pregnancy study. This material consisted of peripheral blood, taken after pregnancy. The chain recombines TRBV7-8 with TRBJ2-1, with a tentative D call TRBD2 (5 bases). CDR3 sequence (DNA): TGTGCCAGCAGCTTAGGGCGGGACAATGAGCAGTTCTTC. It specifies CASSLGRDNEQFF.